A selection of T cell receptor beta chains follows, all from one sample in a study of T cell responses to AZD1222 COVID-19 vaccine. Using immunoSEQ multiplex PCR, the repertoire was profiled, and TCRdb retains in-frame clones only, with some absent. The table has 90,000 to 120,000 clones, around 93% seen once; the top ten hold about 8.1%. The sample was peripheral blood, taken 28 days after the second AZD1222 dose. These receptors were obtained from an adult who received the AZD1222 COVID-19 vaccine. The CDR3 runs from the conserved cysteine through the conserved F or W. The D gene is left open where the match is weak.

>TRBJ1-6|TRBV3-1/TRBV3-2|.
TGTGCCAGCAGCCAAGTAGGTGTATATTCACCCCTCCACTTT
CASSQVGVYSPLHF
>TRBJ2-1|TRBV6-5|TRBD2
TGTGCCAGCAGTCCCGGGACTAGGGCGCGCAATGAGCAGTTCTTC
CASSPGTRARNEQFF
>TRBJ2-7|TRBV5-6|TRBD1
TGTGCCAGCAGCTTGGGGACAGGGCACTACGAGCAGTACTTC
CASSLGTGHYEQYF
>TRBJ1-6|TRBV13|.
TGTGCCAGCAGTTCAAGTTCACCCCTCCACTTT
CASSSSSPLHF
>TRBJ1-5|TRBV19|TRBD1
TGTGCCAGTAGTCCCCCAGCAGGGGGCGTTTTTCAGCCCCAGCATTTT
CASSPPAGGVFQPQHF
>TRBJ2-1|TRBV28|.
TGTGCCAGCAGTCCCCACGGGGACTACAATGAGCAGTTCTTC
CASSPHGDYNEQFF
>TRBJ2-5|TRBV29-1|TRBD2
TGCAGCGTCCAGCCCGGGACTAGCCAAGAGACCCAGTACTTC
CSVQPGTSQETQYF
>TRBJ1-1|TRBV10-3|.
TGTGCCATCAGTGAGGAAGCTACCTGGGGGCAGGGGAAAAGTGAAGCTTTCTTT
CAISEEATWGQGKSEAFF
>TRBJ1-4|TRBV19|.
TGTGCCAGTAGTATCCGGATGAGGCCCGCTTTTAATGAAAAACTGTTTTTT
CASSIRMRPAFNEKLFF
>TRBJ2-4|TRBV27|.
TGTGCCAGCAGTTCCCTCCCTTTTCGAGCGAGTTCCAAAAACATTCAGTACTTC
CASSSLPFRASSKNIQYF
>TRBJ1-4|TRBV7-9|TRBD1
TGTGCCAGCAGCTCTGGGAGGACAGGGGCGGCAACTAATGAAAAACTGTTTTTT
CASSSGRTGAATNEKLFF
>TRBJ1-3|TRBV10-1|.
TGCGCCAGCAGTGGATGGGAGAGCTCTGGAAACACCATATATTTT
CASSGWESSGNTIYF
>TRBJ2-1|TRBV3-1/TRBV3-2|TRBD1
TGTGCCAGCAGCCAAGAGAGGGGGCGGAACAATGAGCAGTTCTTC
CASSQERGRNNEQFF